The T cell receptor beta chain described here comes from a study of human T cells and chemical hapten exposure. General study results and limits: Expanded TCRs showed more large CDR3 clusters than pre-sensitization or healthy control sets.

TCRdb processed the RACE reads anew with MiXCR; each CDR3 protein has one entry. The sample yields 350,000 to 450,000 distinct CDR3 sequences, about 5.1% seen once. This clonotype was detected many times. Its specificity is unknown. Time point described: pre-sensitization, week 0. The treatment denotes: therapeutic diphenylcyclopropenone sensitization with weekly scalp DPC. In germline, CDR1 is SEHNR, CDR2 FQNEAQ (reference sequence). Trimming removed 3 bases at V and 2 bases at J, with 12 bases between. CDR3 length equals 15 residues. V and J are TRBV7-9 and TRBJ2-3; tentatively, D is TRBD1 or TRBD2 (5 bases each). Sequencing was performed on whole blood, taken in connection with sensitization to the hapten diphenylcyclopropenone (DPC). The origin of this receptor is a woman in her forties or fifties with alopecia areata. Some clones in this sample may be carry-over from other donors' samples. CDR3 sequence: CASSLVRDPTDTQYF. CDR3 nucleotides: TGTGCCAGCAGCTTGGTCCGGGACCCCACAGATACGCAGTATTTT.